The clone carrying this T cell receptor beta chain was detected only once. As yet, its antigen is unknown. These data originate in a study of T cell responses to AZD1222 COVID-19 vaccine. CDR1 is MNHEY and CDR2 is SVGEGT in the germline V gene. The CDR3 covers 14 residues. V was clipped by 4 bases and J by 2 bases; unmatched bases: 1. Study findings and constraints: No day 14 peak samples; only post-peak repertoires were characterized.

Libraries were prepared by immunoSEQ multiplex PCR; TCRdb keeps only in-frame clonotypes and omits some of them. The sample yields roughly 200,000 clones, about 92% seen once. This TCR was recovered from an adult who received the MenACWY meningococcal vaccine as a control. The sample here was peripheral blood, taken 28 days after the second dose of the MenACWY control vaccine. This rearrangement joins TRBV6-2 or TRBV6-3 to TRBJ2-3, with TRBD2 matching over 9 bases. The CDR3 DNA is TGTGCCAGCAGTTGGACTAGCGCCACAGATACGCAGTATTTT. It yields the protein CASSWTSATDTQYF.